This T cell receptor beta chain originates from a study of molecular identifiers for immune sequencing clone quantification. In its sample, this clonotype was seen many times. Bulk TCR libraries used previously described methods and listed TCR primers. TCRdb re-analysed the PCR reads in MiXCR, keeping a single row per CDR3 protein. Of more than 450,000 distinct CDR3 sequences in the sample, less than 30% were seen once. Sequenced sample: naive CD8+ T cells from blood, with Jurkat cell RNA spiked in. Documented subset: FACS-sorted CD8+CD4-CCR7+CD45RA+ naive T cells. The clonotype was recovered from a human donor in good health. Some libraries in this study had Jurkat cell RNA spiked in.

The CDR3 is CASSQDYWGNYGYTF. The CDR3 nucleotides are TGCGCCAGCAGCCAAGATTACTGGGGAAACTATGGCTACACCTTC. The chain carries TRBV4-3 and TRBJ1-2, with unresolved D. V dropped 0 bases and J dropped 2 bases, with 10 bases sitting between them. This CDR3 spans 15 amino acids. The V gene's germline CDR1 is LGHNA and CDR2 YSLEER.